This is a list of T cell receptor beta chains from one sample in a study of T-cell memory formation after mild COVID-19. TCRdb re-analysed the 5' RACE reads in MiXCR, keeping a single row per CDR3 protein. The table includes roughly 170,000 distinct CDR3 sequences, around a sixth detected once. The sequencing sample was made of PBMCs or a T cell subset sorted from them (not recorded which). The source of these receptors is a man younger than 30 who had mild COVID-19 (a few samples of this study predate the infection). Cell type and time point are not known. The CDR3 runs from the conserved cysteine through the conserved F or W. Each record gives: D gene, V gene, J gene, CDR3 length, clone size, CDR3 protein, CDR3 DNA. D genes are given only for firm matches. Expanded clones get a size class; other rows say once, few or many, or leave the size out.

>.|TRBV24-1|TRBJ2-3|14|many
CATASGTVVDTQYF
TGTGCCACTGCTTCTGGTACAGTGGTAGATACGCAGTATTTT
>.|TRBV10-3|TRBJ2-7|14|.
CAIGRGGDSYEQYF
TGTGCCATCGGCCGCGGGGGCGACTCCTACGAGCAGTACTTC
>TRBD1|TRBV24-1|TRBJ2-3|14|.
CATSDLRGPDTQYF
TGTGCCACCAGTGATTTGAGGGGGCCCGATACGCAGTATTTT
>.|TRBV19|TRBJ1-1|15|few
CASTSAGTLNTEAFF
TGTGCCAGTACGTCCGCCGGTACACTGAACACTGAAGCTTTCTTT
>TRBD2|TRBV7-3|TRBJ2-5|16|.
CASSLKRGDHQETQYF
TGTGCCAGCAGCTTAAAGCGGGGGGATCACCAAGAGACCCAGTACTTC
>.|TRBV28|TRBJ1-4|14|few
CASRGAPANEKLFF
TGTGCCAGCAGGGGGGCGCCGGCTAATGAAAAACTGTTTTTT
>TRBD2|TRBV4-3|TRBJ2-3|16|.
CASSFRLAGGSGSQYF
TGCGCCAGCAGCTTCCGACTAGCGGGGGGGTCCGGGTCGCAGTATTTT
>.|TRBV11-1|TRBJ2-1|13|few
CASSPGQLNEQFF
TGTGCCAGCAGCCCAGGACAGCTCAATGAGCAGTTCTTC
>.|TRBV6-5|TRBJ2-2|15|.
CASSYSELNTGELFF
TGTGCCAGCAGTTACTCGGAACTTAACACCGGGGAGCTGTTTTTT
>TRBD1|TRBV6-5|TRBJ1-1|12|.
CASSHPGQGAFF
TGTGCCAGCAGTCATCCGGGACAGGGGGCTTTCTTT
>TRBD1|TRBV7-8|TRBJ2-5|14|few
CASSPQGASETQYF
TGTGCCAGCAGCCCGCAGGGGGCTTCCGAGACCCAGTACTTC
>.|TRBV6-2/TRBV6-3|TRBJ1-1|14|few
CASSYSFGLAPAFF
TGTGCCAGCAGTTACTCCTTTGGGTTGGCCCCAGCTTTCTTT
>.|TRBV5-1|TRBJ2-1|15|many
CASSLVGEPYNEQFF
TGCGCCAGCAGCTTGGTTGGTGAGCCCTACAATGAGCAGTTCTTC
>TRBD2|TRBV9|TRBJ2-3|15|.
CASSVGAGRPDTQYF
TGTGCCAGCAGCGTAGGAGCCGGGAGGCCAGATACGCAGTATTTT
>TRBD1|TRBV10-3|TRBJ2-5|14|.
CAIRGQERWETQYF
TGTGCCATCAGGGGACAGGAACGGTGGGAGACCCAGTACTTC
>.|TRBV9|TRBJ1-1|15|few
CASSPGGAQSAEAFF
TGTGCCAGCAGCCCCGGGGGGGCCCAAAGCGCTGAAGCTTTCTTT
>TRBD1|TRBV24-1|TRBJ2-2|18|.
CATSGPRTAGGLSGELFF
TGTGCCACCAGTGGGCCCCGCACCGCAGGGGGCTTGTCCGGGGAGCTGTTTTTT
>.|TRBV6-2/TRBV6-3|TRBJ1-1|13|few
CASSFIQNTEAFF
TGTGCCAGCAGCTTTATACAGAACACTGAAGCTTTCTTT
>.|TRBV6-5|TRBJ1-1|14|.
CASTPGLLNTEAFF
TGTGCCAGCACCCCAGGACTTCTGAACACTGAAGCTTTCTTT
>.|TRBV27|TRBJ2-5|15|once
CASSLLGGIKETQYF
TGTGCCAGCAGTTTATTGGGGGGCATAAAAGAGACCCAGTACTTC
>.|TRBV5-1|TRBJ1-5|15|many
CASSLAPGGNQPQHF
TGCGCCAGCAGCTTGGCCCCCGGGGGCAATCAGCCCCAGCATTTT
>.|TRBV7-6|TRBJ2-2|16|.
CASSLIWQEGTGELFF
TGTGCCAGCAGCTTAATATGGCAGGAGGGGACCGGGGAGCTGTTTTTT
>.|TRBV7-8|TRBJ1-5|15|.
CASSLEPGRNQPQHF
TGTGCCAGCAGCTTGGAACCGGGTCGGAATCAGCCCCAGCATTTT
>.|TRBV2|TRBJ1-2|14|few
CASSEPRETYGYTF
TGTGCCAGCAGTGAACCGAGGGAGACCTATGGCTACACCTTC
>.|TRBV6-2/TRBV6-3|TRBJ2-2|14|.
CASTKDWNTGELFF
TGTGCCAGCACAAAAGACTGGAACACCGGGGAGCTGTTTTTT
>.|TRBV28|TRBJ2-3|15|.
CARSLVGPSTDTQYF
TGTGCCAGAAGTTTAGTGGGACCCTCCACAGATACGCAGTATTTT
>.|TRBV12-3/TRBV12-4|TRBJ1-3|13|.
CASSRSWGNTIYF
TGTGCCAGCAGCCGGTCCTGGGGAAACACCATATATTTT
>.|TRBV7-9|TRBJ1-2|13|few
CASSANSGAGYTF
TGTGCCAGCAGCGCAAATTCAGGGGCCGGCTACACCTTC
>.|TRBV15|TRBJ1-1|12|many
CATSRDVEGAFF
TGTGCCACCAGCAGAGATGTCGAGGGAGCTTTCTTT
>TRBD1|TRBV27|TRBJ1-1|13|.
CASSLRQGAVAFF
TGTGCCAGCAGTTTGAGGCAGGGGGCAGTTGCTTTCTTT
>TRBD1|TRBV7-3|TRBJ1-1|15|.
CASSPRDRESGEAFF
TGTGCCAGCAGCCCCAGGGACAGGGAGAGTGGTGAAGCTTTCTTT
>.|TRBV7-9|TRBJ2-1|14|.
CASSLYAGAREQFF
TGTGCCAGCAGCTTATACGCTGGCGCAAGGGAGCAGTTCTTC
>.|TRBV5-1|TRBJ1-4|11|.
CASSSEEKLFF
TGCGCCAGCAGCTCCGAAGAAAAACTGTTTTTT